The 17 T cell receptor beta chains presented below share a single source sample, sequenced in a study of PD-L1 blockade in urothelial cancer. The assay was immunoSEQ multiplex PCR, and TCRdb's table has in-frame clones only and misses some. In the table there are about 84,000 clones, about 80% of which are singletons. This sample comprised PBMCs, obtained around atezolizumab (anti-PD-L1) treatment. These receptors were taken from a man between 65 and 79 years old with urothelial cancer.

This clone was observed once. CDR3 region: CASSVEPPGQGAYGYTF. The CDR3 coding sequence is TGTGCCAGCAGTGTTGAGCCCCCGGGACAGGGGGCATATGGCTACACCTTC. The chain has TRBV2 and TRBJ1-2; TRBD1 aligns across 12 bases. The CDR3 contains 17 residues. Per germline, CDR1 SNHLY and CDR2 FYNNEI. Trimming took 4 bases from V and 5 from J; bases not matched to a gene: 11. Complete variable domain (other parts from reference TRBV2 and TRBJ1-2): EPEVTQTPSHQVTQMGQEVILRCVPISNHLYFYWYRQILGQKVEFLVSFYNNEISEKSEIFDDQFSVERPDGSNFTLKIRSTKLEDSAMYFCASSVEPPGQGAYGYTFGSGTRLTVV.

CDR3 residues: CASGLDPTYNEQFF. In nucleotides, the CDR3 is TGTGCCAGCGGACTCGACCCTACCTACAATGAGCAGTTCTTC. The chain carries TRBV7-2 and TRBJ2-1; a possible D gene is TRBD2 (5 bases). The length of the CDR3 is 14 residues. Germline V gene lookup returns CDR1 SGHTA and CDR2 FQGNSA. Trimming took off 8 bases at V and 2 bases at J, with 13 bases between the two ends.

The gene calls are TRBV14 and TRBJ2-7; 7 nucleotides line up with TRBD2. The ends lost 2 bases at V and 6 bases at J; junction bases unmatched: 4. This CDR3 is built from 13 residues. The germline gives CDR1 SGHDN, CDR2 FVKESK. For the CDR3, the DNA is TGTGCCAGCAGCCAATGGGGGGGTAGCGAGCAGTACTTC. Translation: CASSQWGGSEQYF. The full variable domain, its missing parts supplied by reference TRBV14 and TRBJ2-7, is EAGVTQFPSHSVIEKGQTVTLRCDPISGHDNLYWYRRVMGKEIKFLLHFVKESKQDESGMPNNRFLAERTGGTYSTLKVQPAELEDSGVYFCASSQWGGSEQYFGPGTRLTVT.

This chain connects TRBV11-3 to TRBJ2-2; 7 nucleotides agree with TRBD2. The CDR3 contains 16 residues. Looked up from germline, CDR1 is SGHNT and CDR2 is YENEEA. V trimming: 5 bases; J trimming: 0 bases; junction bases outside the gene matches: 6. The CDR3 nucleotides are TGTGCCAGCAGCGGCCGCGGGAGCACGAACACCGGGGAGCTGTTTTTT. Residues: CASSGRGSTNTGELFF.

The chain is built from TRBV21-1 and TRBJ1-2. TRBV21-1 is flagged as a pseudogene. The CDR3 extends over 13 amino acids. The CDR3 sequence: CASREGGREGYTF. CDR3 DNA: TGTGCCAGCAGGGAAGGGGGGAGGGAAGGCTACACCTTC.

The rearrangement joins TRBV7-6 to TRBJ2-1, with 10 positions matching TRBD2. Germline V lookup: CDR1 SGHVS, CDR2 FNYEAQ. This CDR3 is built from 15 residues. The ends lost 2 bases at V and 9 bases at J; junction bases unmatched: 7. The CDR3 DNA reads as TGTGCCAGCAGCTTACTACCTAGCGGGGGCGGTGAGCAGTTCTTC. It translates to CASSLLPSGGGEQFF.

The sample holds one count of this clone. The V gene is TRBV27, the J gene TRBJ2-1, with D maybe TRBD2 (5 bases). Trimming left V 3 bases short and J 7 bases short, with 25 bases between. CDR3 length equals 18 residues. Germline V lookup: CDR1 MNHEY, CDR2 SMNVEV (reference sequence). The CDR3 loop reads CASSLEISGSGNRNEQFF. CDR3 DNA sequence: TGTGCCAGCAGTTTGGAGATAAGTGGGTCCGGGAATAGGAATGAGCAGTTCTTC.

The V gene is TRBV19, the J gene TRBJ1-5; weak D call: TRBD1 (6 bases). Germline lookup yields CDR1 LNHDA and CDR2 SQIVND (reference sequence). The CDR3 length is 15 residues. V was clipped by 2 bases and J by 9 bases, with 17 bases between them. CDR3 nucleotides: TGTGCCAGTAGTATATTTGGGACAACAAATTTGCCCCAGCATTTT. Translation gives CASSIFGTTNLPQHF.

The chain recombines TRBV2 with TRBJ2-1, with TRBD1 matching over 10 bases. After removal of 6 bases from V and 7 bases from J, the junction contained 6 bases not matched to a gene. Germline assignment: CDR1 SNHLY and CDR2 FYNNEI. This CDR3 comprises 14 residues. The CDR3 nucleotides read TGTGCCAGCAGCCGGGACAGGGGAGGGAATGAGCAGTTCTTC. As protein: CASSRDRGGNEQFF.

V is TRBV10-3 and J is TRBJ2-7, with 7 bases matching TRBD1. Germline V gives CDR1 ENHRY, CDR2 SYGVKD. V gave up 8 bases and J gave up 5 bases; unmatched junction bases: 12. This CDR3 has 14 amino acids. In DNA, the CDR3 is TGTGCCATCGGCCCACAGGGGACCCCCCACGAGCAGTACTTC. Encoded protein: CAIGPQGTPHEQYF.

V and J are TRBV2 and TRBJ1-4; D is unresolved. Per the germline V gene, CDR1 is SNHLY and CDR2 is FYNNEI. CDR3 length equals 13 residues. V lost 4 bases and J lost 4, with 7 bases in between. The CDR3 spells CASSVQINEKLFF. The CDR3 region has the DNA TGTGCCAGCAGTGTACAGATTAATGAAAAACTGTTTTTT.

The J gene is TRBJ2-5, the V gene TRBV7-9; 10 bases map to TRBD2. V lost 4 bases, J lost 3 bases, and 2 bases stayed unmatched. The CDR3 is 14 residues long. Germline loops: CDR1 SEHNR, CDR2 FQNEAQ (reference sequence). CDR3 region: CASSSSGSKETQYF. CDR3 bases: TGTGCCAGCAGCTCTAGCGGGAGTAAAGAGACCCAGTACTTC.

The chain is built from TRBV14 and TRBJ2-3; tentative D call: TRBD1 (6 bases). CDR1 is SGHDN and CDR2 is FVKESK in the germline V gene. There are 16 residues in the CDR3. The ends were cut back, 4 bases at V and 4 bases at J, with 18 bases in the middle. The CDR3 sequence: CASSRSLREGADTQYF. The CDR3 nucleotides are TGTGCCAGCAGCCGCAGCCTAAGAGAGGGGGCAGATACGCAGTATTTT.

The CDR3: CASSTDRGEETQYF. The CDR3, as DNA: TGTGCCAGCAGCACCGACAGGGGGGAGGAGACCCAGTACTTC. The rearrangement joins TRBV7-2 to TRBJ2-5, with 9 bases aligning to TRBD1. The J segment lost 5 bases and the V segment lost 5 bases, leaving 6 bases of the junction unmatched. The V gene's germline CDR1 is SGHTA and CDR2 FQGNSA. This CDR3 is 14 amino acids long.

This chain uses TRBV7-2 with TRBJ1-5; D may be TRBD1 (6 bases). This CDR3 spans 15 amino acids. The germline gives CDR1 SGHTA, CDR2 FQGNSA. Deletions cut 5 bases from V and 4 bases from J, with 15 bases between. The CDR3 protein is CASSLMGGANQPQHF. Here the CDR3 DNA reads TGTGCCAGCAGCCTCATGGGGGGGGCTAATCAGCCCCAGCATTTT.

The chain combines TRBV5-1 with TRBJ2-7; perhaps TRBD2 as D (6 bases). CDR3 size: 12 residues. Trimming left V 2 bases short and J 4 bases short, with 7 bases between. Germline V gives CDR1 SGHRS, CDR2 YFSETQ. CDR3 sequence: CASSLGTYEQYF. The DNA of the CDR3 is TGCGCCAGCAGCTTAGGGACTTACGAGCAGTACTTC.

V is TRBV12-5 and J is TRBJ2-3; a weak D match, TRBD2 (5 bases). CDR3 length: 14 residues. Trimming removed 7 bases at V and 3 bases at J, with 14 bases between. Germline loops: CDR1 LGHNT, CDR2 FRNRAP. The chain's CDR3 is CASVGDLVTDTQYF. The CDR3 nucleotides read TGTGCTAGTGTCGGGGATTTGGTGACAGATACGCAGTATTTT.